This TCR beta chain was sequenced for a study of brain T cells in children with intractable seizures. Study findings and constraints: HCMV serostatus was not known, and viral specificity came from CDR3 similarity only.

The germline CDR1 and CDR2 sequences are SGHRS and YFSETQ. The V gene lost 3 bases and the J gene lost 4 bases, with 14 bases spanning the gap. This CDR3 is built from 14 residues. Using immunoSEQ multiplex PCR, the repertoire was profiled, and TCRdb retains in-frame clones only, with some absent. Among tens of thousands of clones listed, 93% were seen once. Surgery cases with the highest brain T cell transcript signatures were chosen for sequencing. Patients received at least one anti-epileptic drug before surgery. Notes on this clone: Its antigen is currently unknown.

The sequences come from peripheral blood, collected at surgery. The V and J genes are TRBV5-1 and TRBJ2-7; either TRBD1 or TRBD2 may fit D (5 bases each). This TCR was recovered from a boy younger than two with tuberous sclerosis and intractable seizures. CDR3 sequence: CASSSTGPHYEQYF. CDR3 coding DNA: TGCGCCAGCAGCTCGACGGGACCCCATTACGAGCAGTACTTC. The variable domain in full, with the rest retrieved from reference TRBV5-1 and TRBJ2-7, is KAGVTQTPRYLIKTRGQQVTLSCSPISGHRSVSWYQQTPGQGLQFLFEYFSETQRNKGNFPGRFSGRQFSNSRSEMNVSTLELGDSALYLCASSSTGPHYEQYFGPGTRLTVT.